The 6 T cell receptor beta chains below come from one sample, sequenced in a study of shared clonotypes between healthy human individuals. TCRdb keeps only in-frame clones here, not all; method: immunoSEQ multiplex PCR. This sample carries 2 million to 2.5 million clones, about nine tenths of them seen once, and the ten largest clones take 0.3% to 0.45%. The source material was naive CD4+ T cells from PBMCs. The subset here: CD45RA+ positively selected. These receptor sequences come from a man aged 18 to 29 in good health. Some clones in this sample may be carry-over from other donors' samples.

This chain links TRBV18 with TRBJ2-1; 10 bases agree with TRBD2. This CDR3 is built from 16 residues. Germline V gene sequence: CDR1 KGHSH, CDR2 LQKENI. Trimming at V came to 4 bases and at J to 4 bases, leaving 7 bases not matched to a gene. The DNA for the CDR3 is TGTGCCAGCTCACTAGTTATGACTAGCGGGTACAATGAGCAGTTCTTC. Its translation: CASSLVMTSGYNEQFF.

This rearrangement joins TRBV10-3 to TRBJ2-3; no definite D call. Trimming cost V 3 bases and J 5 bases, with 15 bases left between them. The CDR3 runs to 15 residues. CDR1 is ENHRY and CDR2 is SYGVKD in the germline V gene. CDR3 bases: TGTGCCATCAGTGAAACAAACCTTGGTGTAGATACGCAGTATTTT. It specifies CAISETNLGVDTQYF.

The sample holds one count of this clone. The chain combines TRBV6-6 with TRBJ1-2; 7 positions agree with TRBD1. This CDR3 has 13 residues. J was trimmed by 2 bases and V by 6 bases; bases with no gene match: 3. Per germline, CDR1 MNHNY and CDR2 SVGAGI (reference sequence). The CDR3 coding sequence is TGTGCCAGCAGGCCGGGACAGAACTATGGCTACACCTTC. Translating gives CASRPGQNYGYTF.

This chain links TRBV28 with TRBJ1-5; D ambiguous. The CDR3 loop spans 15 amino acids. The germline gives CDR1 MDHEN, CDR2 SYDVKM. Trimming cost V 4 bases and J 4 bases, with 14 bases left between them. The CDR3 DNA follows: TGTGCCAGCAGTTCCGGCCGGATTTGGAATCAGCCCCAGCATTTT. This gives the protein CASSSGRIWNQPQHF.

V gene TRBV11-1 combines with J gene TRBJ1-1; D is uncertain. Germline CDR1 and CDR2: SGHAT and FQDESV (reference sequence). This CDR3 region has 14 residues. The germline V and J ends were trimmed by 5 bases and 6 bases, with 16 bases remaining between them. This chain's CDR3 is CASSPRHGWSEAFF. The CDR3 DNA sequence: TGTGCCAGCAGCCCCAGACATGGTTGGTCTGAAGCTTTCTTT.

In the case of this clone: One junction end does not reproduce the germline sequence, and a read error may be involved. The genes are TRBV6-5 and TRBJ1-5, with D perhaps matching TRBD1 (5 bases). Germline CDR1 MNHEY, CDR2 SVGAGI. The CDR3 spans 8 residues. The CDR3 DNA follows: TGTGCTCAGCCCTCCGGGGACTTT. Protein sequence: CAQPSGDF.